This T cell receptor beta chain is from a study of T cells in Graves' hyperthyroidism and ophthalmopathy. CDR1 and CDR2 from the germline V gene are ENHRY and SYGVKD. The V end was cut by 6 bases, the J end by 0 bases, with 15 bases between. The CDR3 has 16 amino acids. Template material for amplifying TCR beta CDR3 regions consisted of RNA transcripts. With the HTBI primer set, the TCR CDR3 went through a first round of RT-PCR. From the multiplex PCR reads, TCRdb called clonotypes with MiXCR, one entry per CDR3 protein. The top ten clones hold roughly a sixth of a sample with 650,000 to 700,000 distinct CDR3 sequences, about 18% of them seen once. This clonotype has a count of ten or more.

The chain employs TRBV10-3 and TRBJ1-3; D ambiguous. This receptor was taken from a man aged 50-59 years with Graves' hyperthyroidism. Sequencing input: blood. The CDR3, as DNA: TGTGCCATCAGCCCCCACGGGGATAGCTCTGGAAACACCATATATTTT. Protein product: CAISPHGDSSGNTIYF.